The entry that follows covers one T cell receptor beta chain sequence. Its cognate antigen is unknown. Beta-chain TCR CDR3 regions were amplified from RNA transcripts. The authors performed first-round RT-PCR with HTBI primers and then a second-round multiplex PCR. TCRdb ran MiXCR on the multiplex PCR reads and lists one entry per CDR3 protein. This table holds hundreds of thousands of distinct CDR3 sequences, around 21% found once. The CDR3 totals 15 residues. The V gene's germline CDR1 is SQVTM and CDR2 ANQGSEA. With 7 bases clipped from V and 6 bases from J, the junction kept 12 bases outside the gene matches. The entry originates in a study of Graves' ophthalmopathy and Graves' hyperthyroidism. The study, taken as a whole, reports: It was with around 67% sensitivity and about 72% specificity that the model predicted ophthalmopathy progression.

The V call is TRBV29-1, the J call TRBJ2-2, with 9 bases lining up with TRBD1. The source material was peripheral blood. The TCR sequence derives from a woman in her late teens or twenties with stable Graves' hyperthyroidism. CDR3 in amino acids: CSAGTTGGSSGELFF. In nucleotides, the CDR3 is TGCAGCGCCGGAACGACAGGGGGGAGTTCCGGGGAGCTGTTTTTT.